This T cell receptor beta chain came from a study of CD8 T cells in ankylosing spondylitis. Study-wide points: Reactive arthritis synovial fluid and blood previously showed some of these motif variants.

Germline assignment: CDR1 MNHNS and CDR2 SASEGT. Trimming cost V 7 bases and J 2 bases; bases outside gene matches: 4. The CDR3 is made up of 15 amino acids. As the method for making TCR beta libraries, quantitative 5'-RACE with molecular barcodes was used. One entry per CDR3 protein results from TCRdb running MiXCR on the 5' RACE reads. The table includes about 230,000 distinct CDR3 sequences, 7.5% to 9.5% detected once. In its sample, this clonotype was seen many times. Its specificity is not known. The sample consisted of blood, either unsorted or a sorted T cell fraction (not recorded which). This chain joins TRBV6-1 and TRBJ2-1; 11 nucleotides align to TRBD2. This clonotype originated in a female donor with ankylosing spondylitis or in good health (not recorded which). This CDR3 reads CASNGLAGPYNEQFF. In DNA form, the CDR3 reads TGTGCCAGCAATGGACTAGCGGGCCCCTACAATGAGCAGTTCTTC.